This entry describes one T cell receptor beta chain. Its antigen remains unknown. Gene and germline names: mouse. The read ends 4 residues early relative to the CDR3; the germline J gene fills the gap. Distinct nucleotide sequences in the sample also encode this CDR3. This entry comes from a study of CD8+ T cells in alopecia areata. Overall study context: Skin was taken from approximately 6-13-month-old C3H/HeJ graft donors that had spontaneous alopecia and grafted onto approximately 7-10-week-old female C3H/HeJ mice.

V lost 3 bases, J lost 3 bases, and 1 base stayed unmatched. The germline gives CDR1 NNHDY, CDR2 SYVADS. The CDR3 is made up of 15 amino acids. The study sorted pooled cutaneous lymph node cells by CD4, CD8alpha, NKG2D, NKG2ACE and other markers. RNA extraction was followed by reverse transcription into cDNA, which acted as the sequencing template. Generated by immunoSEQ multiplex PCR, the TCRdb table keeps only in-frame clones and is missing some. The sample contains 250,000 or so clones, none of them singletons. Study-level findings and limits: In lesional scalp, particularly from alopecia totalis/universalis, clonality was higher than in normal scalp. Possibly because of HLA-related factors, TCR sharing was less clear across patients than in mice.

The clonotype was recovered from a C3H/HeJ mouse with alopecia areata. The strain is characterized by the MHC haplotype H2-k. The chain carries TRBV13-3 and TRBJ2-2; 11 bases map to TRBD1. Sequenced material: CD4+ T cells sorted from a lymph node. Here the CDR3 reads CASSGTGGDTGQLYF. CDR3 DNA (partial): TGTGCCAGCAGTGGGACAGGGGGCGACACCGGG.